The entry below gives a single TCR beta chain sequence along with its context. TCRdb reanalyzed the 5' RACE reads, giving one entry per CDR3 protein sequence and no DNA. Recorded for this sample: fewer than 400,000 distinct CDR3 sequences. The sample is drawn from a study of T cells expressing NK-cell markers. CDR3 size: 14 residues. Sequencing used blood T cells: a sorted CD56 or NKG2C T cell subset, CD4+ or CD8+ T cells, or bulk PBMC T cells (not recorded which). The chain has TRBV12-3 or TRBV12-4 and TRBJ2-3. The source is a woman between 45 and 65 years old in good health. The CDR3 sequence is CASSFSMAGDTQYF.